The 13 T cell receptor beta chains below come from one sample, sequenced in a study of siplizumab effects on memory and regulatory T cells. Profiled with immunoSEQ multiplex PCR; TCRdb holds only in-frame clones, not every one. This table has fewer than 120,000 clones, approximately 92% appearing once. The sequencing sample was made of CD4+ T cells sorted from blood. The receptors here all came from a human donor in good health.

The chain links TRBV30 to TRBJ2-2, with D possibly called TRBD1 or TRBD2 (5 bases each). CDR1 GTSNPN and CDR2 SVGIG come from the germline V gene (reference sequence). This CDR3 has 14 amino acids. DNA of the CDR3: TGTGCATACGTCTTCGGGGCTGGTGGCGGGGAGCTGTTTTTT. It specifies CAYVFGAGGGELFF.

The V and J genes are TRBV5-1 and TRBJ1-2; tentative D call: TRBD1 (5 bases). CDR1 is SGHRS and CDR2 is YFSETQ in the germline V gene. The ends were cut back, 4 bases at V and 4 bases at J, with 20 bases in the middle. The CDR3 consists of 16 residues. The CDR3 loop is CASSPAGEVVGYGYTF. DNA of the CDR3: TGCGCCAGCAGCCCCGCGGGGGAGGTTGTGGGCTATGGCTACACCTTC.

The J gene is TRBJ1-5, the V gene TRBV2; D gene ambiguous. V was pared by 3 bases and J by 0 bases, with 6 bases between. The germline V gene encodes CDR1 SNHLY and CDR2 FYNNEI. The CDR3 is 14 residues long. The CDR3 is CASSDRASNQPQHF. In DNA form, the CDR3 reads TGTGCCAGCAGTGATAGGGCTAGCAATCAGCCCCAGCATTTT.

This clone has just one count. The chain carries TRBV6-5 and TRBJ2-7, with 7 bases aligning to TRBD1. Germline trimming cut 2 bases from V and 4 bases from J; bases unmatched to any gene: 8. The CDR3 length is 15 residues. CDR1 is MNHEY and CDR2 is SVGAGI in the germline V gene. CDR3: CASSYNEGQSYEQYF. CDR3 DNA sequence: TGTGCCAGCAGTTACAATGAGGGACAGTCATACGAGCAGTACTTC.

The chain is built from TRBV2 and TRBJ2-7, with D uncertain. Germline CDR1 is SNHLY and CDR2 is FYNNEI. V was trimmed by 4 bases and J by 7 bases, leaving 8 bases between them. The CDR3 has 11 amino acids. CDR3: CASSGLMEQYF. The CDR3 coding sequence is TGTGCCAGCAGTGGACTTATGGAGCAGTACTTC.

The CDR3 loop reads CASSQGAASASDTQYF. CDR3 coding DNA: TGTGCCAGCAGCCAAGGAGCGGCTAGTGCGTCAGATACGCAGTATTTT. V and J are TRBV4-2 and TRBJ2-3; D may be TRBD2 (5 bases). With 1 base removed from V and 4 bases from J, the gap between germline ends came to 15 bases. CDR3 length: 16 residues. Germline V gene sequence: CDR1 LGHNA, CDR2 YNFKEQ.

The chain links TRBV7-3 to TRBJ1-4; TRBD1 is a possible D gene (6 bases). Per the germline V gene, CDR1 is SGHTA and CDR2 is FQGTGA. The CDR3 runs to 16 residues. Trimming shortened V by 5 bases and J by 8 bases, and 21 bases separated the two germline ends. DNA for the CDR3: TGTGCCAGCAGCGTCTACCACAGGGCGATTGGCGAAAAACTGTTTTTT. Protein: CASSVYHRAIGEKLFF.

This clone has a handful of counts. The J gene is TRBJ1-1, the V gene TRBV27, with D uncertain. This CDR3 is built from 13 residues. CDR1 and CDR2 (germline): MNHEY, SMNVEV (reference sequence). Trimming removed 3 bases at V and 5 bases at J, with 10 bases between. For the CDR3, the DNA is TGTGCCAGCAGTTTTACTTGGGATACTGAAGCTTTCTTT. It is translated as CASSFTWDTEAFF.

The V call is TRBV6-6, the J call TRBJ1-1, with D perhaps TRBD1 (5 bases). This CDR3 comprises 13 residues. The germline V gene encodes CDR1 MNHNY and CDR2 SVGAGI (reference sequence). V shed 2 bases and J shed 7 bases, with 11 bases lying between them. The CDR3 sequence is CASSYGGNGEAFF. DNA for the CDR3: TGTGCCAGCAGTTACGGGGGGAATGGTGAAGCTTTCTTT.

In its sample, this clone was seen a few times. CDR3 coding DNA: TGCAGTGCTAGTCTCAACACTGAAGCTTTCTTT. The encoded protein is CSASLNTEAFF. The chain couples TRBV20-1 to TRBJ1-1; D gene uncertain. Germline V gene data show CDR1 as DFQATT and CDR2 as SNEGSKA (reference sequence). The CDR3 extends over 11 amino acids. The germline V and J ends were trimmed by 3 bases and 2 bases, with 4 bases remaining between them.

The chain combines TRBV5-4 with TRBJ1-2; 8 bases are a match to TRBD1. V trimming: 4 bases; J trimming: 6 bases; junction bases outside the gene matches: 14. Looked up from germline, CDR1 is SGHNT and CDR2 is YYREEE (reference sequence). The length of the CDR3 is 16 residues. The CDR3 DNA is TGTGCCAGCAGCCCACCTGGGACAGGCGGGACGGATGGCTACACCTTC. As protein: CASSPPGTGGTDGYTF.

The chain combines TRBV6-1 with TRBJ1-2; maybe TRBD1 (5 bases). In germline, CDR1 is MNHNS, CDR2 SASEGT. The CDR3 contains 14 residues. Trimming stripped 3 bases from V and 7 bases from J, with 15 bases between. As DNA, the CDR3 is TGTGCCAGCAGTGACTACCGGTTAGGGGTTGGCTACACCTTC. It translates to CASSDYRLGVGYTF.

The chain carries TRBV15 and TRBJ2-5, with 8 bases identical to TRBD2. This CDR3 has 15 amino acids. Trimming cost V 5 bases and J 5 bases; bases outside gene matches: 10. Germline assignment: CDR1 LNHNV and CDR2 YYDKDF (reference sequence). The CDR3 reads CATSSRGGAAETQYF. The DNA of the CDR3 is TGTGCCACCAGCTCCCGGGGGGGGGCCGCGGAGACCCAGTACTTC.